This T cell receptor (beta chain) was profiled in a study of T cells in Graves' hyperthyroidism and ophthalmopathy. Amplification of TCR beta CDR3 regions used RNA as the template. In the first-round RT-PCR of the TCR CDR3, the HTBI primer set was used. TCRdb ran MiXCR on the multiplex PCR reads and lists one entry per CDR3 protein. The sample has some 300,000 distinct CDR3 sequences; approximately 15% are singletons. This clonotype appeared many times. Trimming took off 0 bases at V and 0 bases at J, with 8 bases between the two ends. The CDR3 consists of 15 residues. In germline, CDR1 is LGHDT, CDR2 YNNKEL (reference sequence).

Input material: blood. The clonotype comes from a woman aged 40 to 50 with Graves' hyperthyroidism. V usage is TRBV3-1 and J usage is TRBJ1-1; D remains unclear. The CDR3 coding sequence is TGTGCCAGCAGCCAAGATGTGGGCGTGAACACTGAAGCTTTCTTT. This encodes CASSQDVGVNTEAFF.